This T cell receptor beta chain is drawn from a study of T cell responses to AZD1222 COVID-19 vaccine. Germline V CDR1 and CDR2: MDHEN, SYDVKM. This CDR3 contains 15 residues. V was shortened by 3 bases and J by 7 bases, with 18 bases between the two germline ends. Note on this clone: The antigen remains undetermined.

The table came from immunoSEQ multiplex PCR; TCRdb's copy has only in-frame clones and leaves some out. The sample shows about 140,000 clones, approximately 89% of them seen only once. Study-level points and caveats: Spike-specific TCR breadth and depth were elevated following two AZD1222 doses.

The rearrangement uses TRBV28 and TRBJ1-2; D perhaps matches TRBD1 (6 bases). The sample was peripheral blood, taken 28 days after the second AZD1222 dose. The sequence came from an adult who received the AZD1222 COVID-19 vaccine. CDR3 amino acids: CASSFNRDIPTGYTF. The CDR3 nucleotides are TGTGCCAGCAGTTTTAACCGGGACATTCCTACTGGCTACACCTTC.